This is a list of T cell receptor beta chains from one sample in a study of T-cell memory formation after mild COVID-19. TCRdb independently ran MiXCR on the 5' RACE reads; one entry per CDR3 protein. This table has around 250,000 distinct CDR3 sequences, 9.4% appearing once. The sequencing input was PBMCs or a T cell subset sorted from them (not recorded which). These receptors all come from a man between 18 and 29 years old who had mild COVID-19 (a few samples of this study predate the infection). Cell type and time point are not known. Each CDR3 is given with its conserved first and last residue. The D gene is left open where the match is weak. Some rows mark clone size as missing; the rest say once, few, many or name a class of expanded clone.

d_gene: -
v_gene: TRBV6-6
abundance: few
j_gene: TRBJ1-1
CDR3nt: TGTGCCAGCAGCGACGTAGGGAGTAACACTGAAGCTTTCTTT
CDR3aa: CASSDVGSNTEAFF

d_gene: -
v_gene: TRBV30
abundance: -
j_gene: TRBJ2-6
CDR3nt: TGTGCCTGGAGTCCGGGCGCGGGCCTGGGGGCCAACGTCCTGACTTTC
CDR3aa: CAWSPGAGLGANVLTF

d_gene: -
v_gene: TRBV18
abundance: -
j_gene: TRBJ2-3
CDR3nt: TGTGCCAGCTCACCCCAAGGGGCCAGAGATACGCAGTATTTT
CDR3aa: CASSPQGARDTQYF

d_gene: -
v_gene: TRBV11-2
abundance: -
j_gene: TRBJ2-3
CDR3nt: TGTGCCAGCAGCAAGGGAGCGCTAGATACGCAGTATTTT
CDR3aa: CASSKGALDTQYF

d_gene: -
v_gene: TRBV7-8
abundance: -
j_gene: TRBJ2-5
CDR3nt: TGTGCCAGCAGCATAGGCCGGGTTGTTAGAGAGACCCAGTACTTC
CDR3aa: CASSIGRVVRETQYF

d_gene: TRBD2
v_gene: TRBV4-3
abundance: many
j_gene: TRBJ2-7
CDR3nt: TGCGCCAGCAGCCAAAGCGGGGTCTCCTACGAGCAGTACTTC
CDR3aa: CASSQSGVSYEQYF

d_gene: TRBD2
v_gene: TRBV6-5
abundance: many
j_gene: TRBJ2-4
CDR3nt: TGTGCCAGCAGCAGGACTAGCGGGGGGGATGTAAACATTCAGTACTTC
CDR3aa: CASSRTSGGDVNIQYF

d_gene: -
v_gene: TRBV6-5
abundance: -
j_gene: TRBJ1-1
CDR3nt: TGTGCCAGCATTCCCCCCCAGGGTGGCACTGAAGCTTTCTTT
CDR3aa: CASIPPQGGTEAFF

d_gene: -
v_gene: TRBV30
abundance: -
j_gene: TRBJ2-1
CDR3nt: TGTGCCTGGAGTACGGGGTTCGATGAGCAGTTCTTC
CDR3aa: CAWSTGFDEQFF

d_gene: -
v_gene: TRBV5-1
abundance: few
j_gene: TRBJ1-1
CDR3nt: TGCGCCAGCAGCCCCTTTGGGGGGGTGAACACTGAAGCTTTCTTT
CDR3aa: CASSPFGGVNTEAFF

d_gene: -
v_gene: TRBV20-1
abundance: few
j_gene: TRBJ1-1
CDR3nt: TGCAGTGCTAAACAGGGATTTTACACTGAAGCTTTCTTT
CDR3aa: CSAKQGFYTEAFF

d_gene: -
v_gene: TRBV4-1
abundance: few
j_gene: TRBJ2-2
CDR3nt: TGCGCCAGCAGCCAAGTGAGGGTCAGGGCGAACACCGGGGAGCTGTTTTTT
CDR3aa: CASSQVRVRANTGELFF

d_gene: -
v_gene: TRBV10-3
abundance: -
j_gene: TRBJ1-2
CDR3nt: TGTGCCATCAGTGCAGGGTCGTTTGGCTACACCTTC
CDR3aa: CAISAGSFGYTF

d_gene: TRBD1
v_gene: TRBV5-1
abundance: -
j_gene: TRBJ2-1
CDR3nt: TGCGCCAGCAGCTTTGCCGGGACAGGGGTCTACAATGAGCAGTTCTTC
CDR3aa: CASSFAGTGVYNEQFF

d_gene: TRBD2
v_gene: TRBV7-2
abundance: many
j_gene: TRBJ2-3
CDR3nt: TGTGCCAGCAGCTTTAGCGGGGGTGGTCGAGATACGCAGTATTTT
CDR3aa: CASSFSGGGRDTQYF

d_gene: -
v_gene: TRBV7-6
abundance: few
j_gene: TRBJ2-2
CDR3nt: TGTGCCAGCAGCAAAGTTCTCCTGAACACCGGGGAGCTGTTTTTT
CDR3aa: CASSKVLLNTGELFF

d_gene: -
v_gene: TRBV2
abundance: many
j_gene: TRBJ2-5
CDR3nt: TGTGCCAGCAGTGATGGACAGCAAGAGACCCAGTACTTC
CDR3aa: CASSDGQQETQYF

d_gene: -
v_gene: TRBV7-2
abundance: few
j_gene: TRBJ1-3
CDR3nt: TGTGCCAGCAGCTTTGGGCTGAACTCTGGAAACACCATATATTTT
CDR3aa: CASSFGLNSGNTIYF

d_gene: -
v_gene: TRBV11-2
abundance: few
j_gene: TRBJ1-1
CDR3nt: TGTGCCAGCAGTCCGCGGGGGGGAATGAACACTGAAGCTTTCTTT
CDR3aa: CASSPRGGMNTEAFF

d_gene: TRBD1
v_gene: TRBV6-1
abundance: few
j_gene: TRBJ1-1
CDR3nt: TGTGCCACCCCGGGACAGATGAACACTGAAGCTTTCTTT
CDR3aa: CATPGQMNTEAFF

d_gene: -
v_gene: TRBV5-1
abundance: -
j_gene: TRBJ2-1
CDR3nt: TGCGCCAGCAGCTCAGAAGGATTGGGGCAGGGCCTCCTAAATGAGCAGTTCTTC
CDR3aa: CASSSEGLGQGLLNEQFF

d_gene: -
v_gene: TRBV5-1
abundance: -
j_gene: TRBJ1-1
CDR3nt: TGCGCCAGCAGCGTACAGACGTACAGAGCTGAAGCTTTCTTT
CDR3aa: CASSVQTYRAEAFF

d_gene: -
v_gene: TRBV5-5
abundance: few
j_gene: TRBJ2-5
CDR3nt: TGTGCCAGCATCGACGGGGCAGAGACCCAGTACTTC
CDR3aa: CASIDGAETQYF

d_gene: TRBD1
v_gene: TRBV4-1
abundance: few
j_gene: TRBJ1-1
CDR3nt: TGCGCCAGCAGCCACGACAGGGGGAACACTGAAGCTTTCTTT
CDR3aa: CASSHDRGNTEAFF

d_gene: -
v_gene: TRBV20-1
abundance: -
j_gene: TRBJ1-2
CDR3nt: TGCAGTACCCCCCGCAGGGCGGGGGATGGCTACACCTTC
CDR3aa: CSTPRRAGDGYTF

d_gene: TRBD2
v_gene: TRBV2
abundance: many
j_gene: TRBJ2-3
CDR3nt: TGTGCCAGCAGTCCCTCCGGGACTAGCGCGCAGTATTTT
CDR3aa: CASSPSGTSAQYF

d_gene: -
v_gene: TRBV6-2/TRBV6-3
abundance: few
j_gene: TRBJ2-3
CDR3nt: TGTGCCAGCAGCTCCGGACCGGCGTGGGATACGCAGTATTTT
CDR3aa: CASSSGPAWDTQYF

d_gene: -
v_gene: TRBV6-5
abundance: few
j_gene: TRBJ2-3
CDR3nt: TGTGCCAGCACCCCATTTCAGGGGGGGGGCGGAACGCAGTATTTT
CDR3aa: CASTPFQGGGGTQYF

d_gene: -
v_gene: TRBV20-1
abundance: -
j_gene: TRBJ2-5
CDR3nt: TGCAGTGCTACGGCCGATTTGTGGACCCAGTACTTC
CDR3aa: CSATADLWTQYF

d_gene: TRBD1
v_gene: TRBV5-6
abundance: few
j_gene: TRBJ1-5
CDR3nt: TGTGCCAGCACCCCGGATGGACAGGGGTATCAGCCCCAGCATTTT
CDR3aa: CASTPDGQGYQPQHF

d_gene: TRBD1
v_gene: TRBV6-5
abundance: -
j_gene: TRBJ1-2
CDR3nt: TGTGCCAGCAGTTATCAGGGGGGCAGGAACTATGGCTACACCTTC
CDR3aa: CASSYQGGRNYGYTF

d_gene: -
v_gene: TRBV20-1
abundance: -
j_gene: TRBJ1-2
CDR3nt: TGCAGTGCTAGATCTGACAAGTACTATGGCTACACCTTC
CDR3aa: CSARSDKYYGYTF

d_gene: TRBD1
v_gene: TRBV28
abundance: once
j_gene: TRBJ1-5
CDR3nt: TGTGCCAGCAGTTCCGGGACAGGGGTACAGCCCCAGCATTTT
CDR3aa: CASSSGTGVQPQHF

d_gene: -
v_gene: TRBV7-2
abundance: few
j_gene: TRBJ2-3
CDR3nt: TGTGCCAGCAGCTCGACAGGTAGTCAGTATTTT
CDR3aa: CASSSTGSQYF

d_gene: -
v_gene: TRBV7-2
abundance: few
j_gene: TRBJ2-3
CDR3nt: TGTGCCAGCAGCTTAGATAGGAGAGGCACAGATACGCAGTATTTT
CDR3aa: CASSLDRRGTDTQYF

d_gene: TRBD1
v_gene: TRBV28
abundance: many
j_gene: TRBJ2-2
CDR3nt: TGTGCCAGCAGTTTAATACAGGGGCCCGGGGAGCTGTTTTTT
CDR3aa: CASSLIQGPGELFF

d_gene: TRBD2
v_gene: TRBV7-2
abundance: -
j_gene: TRBJ2-7
CDR3nt: TGTGCCAGCAGCCCAGGACTAGCGGGGGCGCCCTACGAGCAGTACTTC
CDR3aa: CASSPGLAGAPYEQYF

d_gene: TRBD2
v_gene: TRBV11-2
abundance: few
j_gene: TRBJ2-5
CDR3nt: TGTGCCAGCAGCTTAAACCAGCGGGGGGCAGAGACCCAGTACTTC
CDR3aa: CASSLNQRGAETQYF

d_gene: TRBD1
v_gene: TRBV7-9
abundance: few
j_gene: TRBJ1-5
CDR3nt: TGTGCCAGCAGCCCGGACAGGGACAGGCAGCCCCAGCATTTT
CDR3aa: CASSPDRDRQPQHF

d_gene: -
v_gene: TRBV11-2
abundance: many
j_gene: TRBJ2-1
CDR3nt: TGTGCCAGCAGCTTAGCCCCCGGGACCGCCTACAATGAGCAGTTCTTC
CDR3aa: CASSLAPGTAYNEQFF

d_gene: -
v_gene: TRBV10-2
abundance: few
j_gene: TRBJ1-1
CDR3nt: TGCGCCAGCAGCGACCAGAGGAACACTGAAGCTTTCTTT
CDR3aa: CASSDQRNTEAFF

d_gene: -
v_gene: TRBV12-3/TRBV12-4
abundance: -
j_gene: TRBJ2-6
CDR3nt: TGTGCCAGTATCCACTCTGGGGCCAACGTCCTGACTTTC
CDR3aa: CASIHSGANVLTF

d_gene: -
v_gene: TRBV3-1
abundance: many
j_gene: TRBJ2-1
CDR3nt: TGTGCCAGCAGCCAAGGTCACAATGAGCAGTTCTTC
CDR3aa: CASSQGHNEQFF

d_gene: -
v_gene: TRBV7-6
abundance: -
j_gene: TRBJ1-3
CDR3nt: TGTGCCAGCAGCTTAGAGGGAAGAATCCGGGCTGGAAACACCATATATTTT
CDR3aa: CASSLEGRIRAGNTIYF

d_gene: -
v_gene: TRBV2
abundance: many
j_gene: TRBJ1-2
CDR3nt: TGTGCCAGCAGTGAAGCAGGGTACTATGGCTACACCTTC
CDR3aa: CASSEAGYYGYTF

d_gene: -
v_gene: TRBV5-1
abundance: many
j_gene: TRBJ2-1
CDR3nt: TGCGCCAGCCGGGACGAGGGGGGGAATGAGCAGTTCTTC
CDR3aa: CASRDEGGNEQFF

d_gene: TRBD2
v_gene: TRBV12-3/TRBV12-4
abundance: -
j_gene: TRBJ2-1
CDR3nt: TGTGCCAGCAGTTTAGTCGGCCCTAGCGGGGGGTTCCACAATGAGCAGTTCTTC
CDR3aa: CASSLVGPSGGFHNEQFF

d_gene: TRBD1
v_gene: TRBV7-9
abundance: few
j_gene: TRBJ1-5
CDR3nt: TGTGCCAGCAGCTCGACAGGGGGGAGTAATCAGCCCCAGCATTTT
CDR3aa: CASSSTGGSNQPQHF

d_gene: -
v_gene: TRBV7-6
abundance: many
j_gene: TRBJ2-5
CDR3nt: TGTGCCAGCAGCTTAGGAGGAAAGACCCAGTACTTC
CDR3aa: CASSLGGKTQYF

d_gene: -
v_gene: TRBV4-1
abundance: -
j_gene: TRBJ2-7
CDR3nt: TGCGCCAGCAGCCAAGGGGGACGGAACGAGCAGTACTTC
CDR3aa: CASSQGGRNEQYF

d_gene: -
v_gene: TRBV5-6
abundance: few
j_gene: TRBJ2-5
CDR3nt: TGTGCCAGCAGCTTGCGGCGCTGGGAGACCCAGTACTTC
CDR3aa: CASSLRRWETQYF

d_gene: -
v_gene: TRBV6-5
abundance: -
j_gene: TRBJ1-2
CDR3nt: TGTGCCAGCAGCCCCCGGACAGTTACCCGGAGGGGCTACACCTTC
CDR3aa: CASSPRTVTRRGYTF

d_gene: -
v_gene: TRBV5-1
abundance: -
j_gene: TRBJ2-3
CDR3nt: TGCGCCAGCAGCCCCAGAGGGATTAATGCGGCAGATACGCAGTATTTT
CDR3aa: CASSPRGINAADTQYF

d_gene: -
v_gene: TRBV12-5
abundance: -
j_gene: TRBJ1-5
CDR3nt: TGTGCTAGTGGTTACCCAGCTCAGCCCCAGCATTTT
CDR3aa: CASGYPAQPQHF

d_gene: TRBD2
v_gene: TRBV7-2
abundance: few
j_gene: TRBJ2-5
CDR3nt: TGTGCCAGCAGCTTGGGGAGGGAGGCGGAGACCCAGTACTTC
CDR3aa: CASSLGREAETQYF

d_gene: -
v_gene: TRBV4-3
abundance: few
j_gene: TRBJ2-6
CDR3nt: TGCGCCAGCAGCCAAGTACCTGGAGGGGACGGGGCCAACGTCCTGACTTTC
CDR3aa: CASSQVPGGDGANVLTF

d_gene: TRBD1
v_gene: TRBV5-6
abundance: few
j_gene: TRBJ1-4
CDR3nt: TGTGCCAGCAGCTCGCCGGGACAGTACTCCAGCGGTGAAAAACTGTTTTTT
CDR3aa: CASSSPGQYSSGEKLFF

d_gene: -
v_gene: TRBV15
abundance: many
j_gene: TRBJ2-3
CDR3nt: TGTGCCACCAGCAGATCTAGGGACCATCGGCAGTATTTT
CDR3aa: CATSRSRDHRQYF

d_gene: -
v_gene: TRBV28
abundance: -
j_gene: TRBJ1-4
CDR3nt: TGTGCCAGCAGTTTAATCCGGGACCCCGCTGAAAAACTGTTTTTT
CDR3aa: CASSLIRDPAEKLFF